This TCR beta chain was recorded in a study of cytomegalovirus exposure and HLA in healthy donors. Trimming at V came to 10 bases and at J to 4 bases, leaving 4 bases not matched to a gene. The CDR3 is made up of 12 amino acids. The germline V gene encodes CDR1 SNHLY and CDR2 FYNNEI. The PCR employed 60 Vbeta primers together with 13 Jbeta primers. Only in-frame clones appear in the TCRdb table, and some are missing; sequencing was by immunoSEQ multiplex PCR. The sample comprises over 150,000 clones, approximately 71% of which are singletons, and approximately 1.5% rests with the top ten. All donors participated as healthy donors of bone marrow.

This sequence originates from a man in his fifties or sixties in good health and CMV-seronegative. Sequencing was done on a sample of PBMCs. This chain joins TRBV2 and TRBJ1-2; 9 nucleotides match TRBD1. CDR3 sequence: CATGQGPYGYTF. The DNA for the CDR3 is TGTGCCACGGGACAGGGTCCCTATGGCTACACCTTC.